One and the same sample provided the 8 T cell receptor beta chains below, sequenced in a study of blood T cell repertoires in COVID-19. TCRdb's table, derived via immunoSEQ multiplex PCR, lists solely in-frame clones and lacks some. The data contain 180,000 or so clones, approximately 85% of them singletons. Sequencing was done on a sample of PBMCs or T cells enriched from blood (not recorded which). The receptor source for this set is a man aged 35 to 55 with acute COVID-19.

This clone was detected only a few times. The chain has TRBV6-2 or TRBV6-3 and TRBJ2-5; D is perhaps TRBD2 (5 bases). V was pared by 2 bases and J by 8 bases, with 15 bases between. The CDR3 is 14 residues long. Germline lookup yields CDR1 MNHEY and CDR2 SVGEGT. CDR3 region: CASSYGLADGTQYF. DNA for the CDR3: TGTGCCAGCAGTTACGGACTCGCCGACGGAACCCAGTACTTC.

This sequence joins TRBV7-3 and TRBJ2-3, with 9 bases lining up with TRBD2. CDR1 and CDR2 (germline): SGHTA, FQGTGA. This CDR3 comprises 14 residues. V shed 5 bases and J 4 bases; nucleotides not matched to a gene: 4. The CDR3 loop is CASSLGLAADTQYF. CDR3 DNA: TGTGCCAGCAGCCTGGGACTAGCAGCAGATACGCAGTATTTT.

The rearrangement links TRBV6-5 to TRBJ1-6, with D unclear. Germline CDR1 reads MNHEY; CDR2 reads SVGAGI. This CDR3 region has 13 residues. V lost 6 bases to trimming and J lost 2 bases, with 5 bases between them. The CDR3 spells CASSSAYNSPLHF. In DNA form, the CDR3 reads TGTGCCAGCAGCTCGGCCTATAATTCACCCCTCCACTTT.

This sequence joins TRBV28 and TRBJ2-1; 8 bases map to TRBD2. Germline V gives CDR1 MDHEN, CDR2 SYDVKM. The CDR3 spans 16 residues. V lost 3 bases, J lost 5 bases, and 9 bases stayed unmatched. The CDR3 region has the DNA TGTGCCAGCAGTTTCAGCGGGAGTGGGGGGGACAATGAGCAGTTCTTC. Translating gives CASSFSGSGGDNEQFF.

The J gene is TRBJ2-3, the V gene TRBV27; TRBD2 matches at 8 bases. Trimming at V came to 0 bases and at J to 2 bases, leaving 10 bases not matched to a gene. The CDR3 consists of 18 residues. Germline values: CDR1 MNHEY, CDR2 SMNVEV (reference sequence). The CDR3: CASSLSWLTSAFTDTQYF. CDR3 sequence (DNA): TGTGCCAGCAGTTTATCGTGGCTGACTAGCGCGTTCACAGATACGCAGTATTTT.

This chain connects TRBV5-1 to TRBJ2-7, with 8 bases aligning to TRBD1. The CDR3 runs to 14 residues. V was clipped by 4 bases and J by 3 bases; unmatched bases: 6. In germline, CDR1 is SGHRS, CDR2 YFSETQ. CDR3 in DNA: TGCGCCAGCAGCCCGGACAGGGCACTCTACGAGCAGTACTTC. Amino acid sequence: CASSPDRALYEQYF.

This chain uses TRBV27 with TRBJ2-2, with 9 bases matching TRBD2. Germline CDR1 reads MNHEY; CDR2 reads SMNVEV (reference sequence). The CDR3 is made up of 15 amino acids. Trimming removed 8 bases from V and 5 bases from J; junction bases left unmatched: 9. CDR3 sequence (DNA): TGTGCCAGCCTACCGAGCGGGAGGACGACCGGGGAGCTGTTTTTT. Amino acid sequence: CASLPSGRTTGELFF.

The CDR3 here is CASSGGRPTGELFF. The CDR3 region has the DNA TGTGCCAGCAGTGGGGGCCGACCCACCGGGGAGCTGTTTTTT. The chain combines TRBV2 with TRBJ2-2, with TRBD1 as a possible D gene (5 bases). The V and J ends lost 4 bases and 4 bases respectively, with 10 bases between them. The CDR3 spans 14 residues. Germline V gene lookup returns CDR1 SNHLY and CDR2 FYNNEI.